The 8 T cell receptor beta chains presented below share a single source sample, sequenced in a study of blood T cell repertoires in COVID-19. Repertoires were generated with immunoSEQ multiplex PCR, while TCRdb's copy carries only in-frame clones and drops some. The table has hundreds of thousands of clones, roughly 90% seen once. The source material was peripheral blood. The receptors here all came from a woman aged 25 to 39 with COVID-19, enrolled during active disease.

V usage is TRBV27 and J usage is TRBJ2-1; no clear D. Deletions cut 0 bases from V and 0 bases from J, with 6 bases between. The CDR3 is 15 amino acids. Germline V lookup: CDR1 MNHEY, CDR2 SMNVEV (reference sequence). Written as DNA, the CDR3 is TGTGCCAGCAGTTTATCGAGTTACTCCTACAATGAGCAGTTCTTC. Translated: CASSLSSYSYNEQFF.

This chain uses TRBV11-2 with TRBJ2-3; TRBD2 might be the D (6 bases). CDR1 and CDR2 (germline): SGHAT, FQNNGV. The V end was cut by 1 base, the J end by 2 bases, with 10 bases between. The CDR3 is 15 amino acids. The CDR3, as DNA: TGTGCCAGCAGCTTAGTAGCGGCCGACACAGATACGCAGTATTTT. This translates into CASSLVAADTDTQYF.

This clone was seen only once. This chain links TRBV10-3 with TRBJ2-4, with 12 bases lining up with TRBD2. Germline V gene lookup returns CDR1 ENHRY and CDR2 SYGVKD. After removal of 3 bases from V and 4 bases from J, the junction contained 7 bases not matched to a gene. The CDR3 spans 17 residues. The CDR3 sequence is CAISETSGRRGKNIQYF. The CDR3 DNA is TGTGCCATCAGTGAAACTAGCGGGAGGCGAGGAAAAAACATTCAGTACTTC.

CDR3 in amino acids: CASQRGRADTQYF. The CDR3 nucleotides read TGTGCCAGCCAGAGGGGGCGGGCGGATACGCAGTATTTT. The chain combines TRBV27 with TRBJ2-3; the match to TRBD1 covers 7 bases. The V segment lost 8 bases and the J segment 6 bases; nucleotides outside the gene matches: 8. The CDR3 totals 13 residues. Germline-derived CDR1 and CDR2 are MNHEY and SMNVEV (reference sequence).

Only one count was recorded for this clone. The chain carries TRBV14 and TRBJ1-6, with TRBD1 as a possible D gene (6 bases). V gave up 4 bases and J gave up 8 bases, with 9 bases separating them. CDR1 is SGHDN, CDR2 FVKESK, per germline. The CDR3 extends over 13 amino acids. The CDR3 coding sequence is TGTGCCAGCAGCCCGGGGGGCGATTCACCCCTCCACTTT. It codes for CASSPGGDSPLHF. Looking up the rest from reference TRBV14 and TRBJ1-6 gives the full variable domain: EAGVTQFPSHSVIEKGQTVTLRCDPISGHDNLYWYRRVMGKEIKFLLHFVKESKQDESGMPNNRFLAERTGGTYSTLKVQPAELEDSGVYFCASSPGGDSPLHFGNGTRLTVT.

This chain joins TRBV3-1 (or the pseudogene TRBV3-2) and TRBJ1-2; TRBD1 matches 9 bases. This CDR3 region has 16 residues. Germline CDR1 LGHDT, CDR2 YNNKEL (reference sequence). The trim removed 4 bases at V and 0 bases at J, leaving 6 bases unmatched. The CDR3 sequence is CASSPAGTGPNYGYTF. CDR3 bases: TGTGCCAGCAGCCCCGCTGGGACAGGGCCTAACTATGGCTACACCTTC.

The chain uses TRBV11-3 and TRBJ2-4; TRBD2 aligns across 9 bases. Germline values: CDR1 SGHNT, CDR2 YENEEA. The V gene end was trimmed by 1 base and the J gene end by 3 bases; junction bases not matched to a gene: 7. The CDR3 consists of 17 residues. This chain's CDR3 is CASSLGPASGNKNIQYF. The CDR3, as DNA: TGTGCCAGCAGCTTAGGACCCGCTAGCGGGAACAAAAACATTCAGTACTTC.

The CDR3 DNA sequence: TGTGCCAGCAGCTTAGCGCACACGACTTTC. Its protein product is CASSLAHTTF. The chain recombines TRBV7-9 with TRBJ2-6; D gene uncertain. The CDR3 is made up of 10 amino acids. Per germline, CDR1 SEHNR and CDR2 FQNEAQ (reference sequence). Trimming removed 0 bases at V and 18 bases at J, with 6 bases between.